This T cell receptor (beta chain) stems from a study of T-cell memory formation after mild COVID-19. Findings of the study overall: Among clones contracting day 15 to 85, CD4/CD8 was balanced, whereas later expanders leaned CD4+.

In regard to this clonotype: Antigen: not known.

TCRdb reprocessed the 5' RACE reads with MiXCR, giving one entry per CDR3 protein. The sample has about 210,000 distinct CDR3 sequences; 25% to 35% are singletons. The clonotype was recovered from an adult woman who had mild COVID-19 (a few samples of this study predate the infection). Cell type and time point are not known. Specimen: PBMCs or a T cell subset sorted from them (not recorded which).

The CDR3 loop reads CASSQDRNLVETQYF. The CDR3 DNA reads as TGCGCCAGCAGCCAAGATAGAAACTTGGTGGAAACGCAGTATTTT. The chain carries TRBV4-3 and TRBJ2-3; D unclear. Germline V gene data show CDR1 as LGHNA and CDR2 as YSLEER. The CDR3 extends over 15 amino acids. V lost 0 bases, J lost 9 bases, and 16 bases lay in between.